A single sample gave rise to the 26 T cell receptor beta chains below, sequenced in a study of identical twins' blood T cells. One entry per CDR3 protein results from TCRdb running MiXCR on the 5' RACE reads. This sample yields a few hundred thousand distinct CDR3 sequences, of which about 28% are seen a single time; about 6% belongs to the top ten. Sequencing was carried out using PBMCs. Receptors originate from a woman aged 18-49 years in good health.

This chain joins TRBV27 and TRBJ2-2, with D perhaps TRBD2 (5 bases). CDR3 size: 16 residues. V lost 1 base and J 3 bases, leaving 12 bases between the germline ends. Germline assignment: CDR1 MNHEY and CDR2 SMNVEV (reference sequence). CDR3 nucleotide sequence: TGTGCCAGCAGTTTATACGGGGATAGGCACACCGGGGAGCTGTTTTTT. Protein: CASSLYGDRHTGELFF.

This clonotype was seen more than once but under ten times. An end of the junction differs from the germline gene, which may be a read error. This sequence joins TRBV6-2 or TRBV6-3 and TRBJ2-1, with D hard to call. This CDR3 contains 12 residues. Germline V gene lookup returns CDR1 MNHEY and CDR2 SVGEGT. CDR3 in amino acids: CASRRTYDEQFF. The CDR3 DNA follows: TGTGCCAGCAGGAGGACCTACGATGAGCAGTTCTTC.

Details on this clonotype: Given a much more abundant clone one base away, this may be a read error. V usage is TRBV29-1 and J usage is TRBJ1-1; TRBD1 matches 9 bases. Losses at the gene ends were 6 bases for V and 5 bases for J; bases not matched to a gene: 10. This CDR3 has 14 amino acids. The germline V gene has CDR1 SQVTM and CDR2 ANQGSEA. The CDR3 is CSVAGTGLGTEAFF. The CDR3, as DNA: TGCAGCGTCGCCGGGACAGGGCTTGGAACTGAAGCTTTCTTT.

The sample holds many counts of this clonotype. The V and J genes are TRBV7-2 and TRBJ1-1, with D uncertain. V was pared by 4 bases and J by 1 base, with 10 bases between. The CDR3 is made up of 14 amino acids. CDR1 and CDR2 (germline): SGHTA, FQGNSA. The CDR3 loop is CASSWGLGNTEAFF. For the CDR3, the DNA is TGTGCCAGCAGCTGGGGTTTGGGGAACACTGAAGCTTTCTTT. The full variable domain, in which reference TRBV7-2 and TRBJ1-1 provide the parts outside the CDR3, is GAGVSQSPSNKVTEKGKDVELRCDPISGHTALYWYRQSLGQGLEFLIYFQGNSAPDKSGLPSDRFSAERTGGSVSTLTIQRTQQEDSAVYLCASSWGLGNTEAFFGQGTRLTVV.

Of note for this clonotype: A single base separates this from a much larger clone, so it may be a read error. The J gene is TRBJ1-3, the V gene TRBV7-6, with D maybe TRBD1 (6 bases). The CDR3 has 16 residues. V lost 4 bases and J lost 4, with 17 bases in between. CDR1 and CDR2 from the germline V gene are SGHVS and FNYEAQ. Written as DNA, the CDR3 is TGTGCCAGCAGCTCGACGGGGGCAGGGGAAGGAAACACCATATATTTT. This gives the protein CASSSTGAGEGNTIYF.

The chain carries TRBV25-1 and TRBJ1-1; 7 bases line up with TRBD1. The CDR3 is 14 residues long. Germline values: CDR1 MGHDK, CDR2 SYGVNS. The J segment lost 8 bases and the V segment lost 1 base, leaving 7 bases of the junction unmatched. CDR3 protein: CASSESQGVTEAFF. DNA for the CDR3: TGTGCCAGCAGTGAATCCCAGGGGGTAACCGAAGCTTTCTTT.

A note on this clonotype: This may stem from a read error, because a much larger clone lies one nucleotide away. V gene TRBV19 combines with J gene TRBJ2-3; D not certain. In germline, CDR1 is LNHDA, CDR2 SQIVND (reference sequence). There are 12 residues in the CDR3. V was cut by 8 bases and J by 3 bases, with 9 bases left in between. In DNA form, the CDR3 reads TGTGCCAGTGGCTTGACGACAGATACGCAGTATTTT. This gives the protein CASGLTTDTQYF.

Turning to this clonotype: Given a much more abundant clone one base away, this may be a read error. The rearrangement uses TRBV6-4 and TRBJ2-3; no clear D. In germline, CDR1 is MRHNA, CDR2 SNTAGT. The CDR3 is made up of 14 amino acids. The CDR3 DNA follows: TGTGCCGGCAGATTTGGCGGTAGGACAGATACGCAGTATTTT. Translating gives CAGRFGGRTDTQYF.

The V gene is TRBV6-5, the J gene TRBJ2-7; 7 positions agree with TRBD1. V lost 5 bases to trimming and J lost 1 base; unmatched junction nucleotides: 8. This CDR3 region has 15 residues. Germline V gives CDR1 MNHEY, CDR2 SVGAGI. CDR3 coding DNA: TGTGCCAGCAGTCACCCGACAGGGATATCCTACGAGCAGTACTTC. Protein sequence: CASSHPTGISYEQYF.

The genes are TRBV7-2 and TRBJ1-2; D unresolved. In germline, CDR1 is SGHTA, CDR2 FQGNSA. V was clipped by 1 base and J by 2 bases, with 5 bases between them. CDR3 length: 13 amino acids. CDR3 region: CASSLVLNYGYTF. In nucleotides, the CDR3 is TGTGCCAGCAGCTTAGTACTCAACTATGGCTACACCTTC.

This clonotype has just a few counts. The CDR3 bases are TGTGCCAGTAGGGGACAGGGCGTAGCCGGGGAGCTGTTTTTT. It encodes CASRGQGVAGELFF. The chain couples TRBV19 to TRBJ2-2; TRBD1 aligns across 9 bases. V trimming: 6 bases; J trimming: 6 bases; junction bases outside the gene matches: 5. In germline, CDR1 is LNHDA, CDR2 SQIVND (reference sequence). The CDR3 length is 14 residues.

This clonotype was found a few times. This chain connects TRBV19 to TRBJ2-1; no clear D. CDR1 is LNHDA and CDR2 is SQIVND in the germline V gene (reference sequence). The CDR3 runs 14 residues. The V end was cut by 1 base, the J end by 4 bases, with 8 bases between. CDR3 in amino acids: CASSIGITYNEQFF. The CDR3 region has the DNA TGTGCCAGTAGTATAGGAATTACATACAATGAGCAGTTCTTC. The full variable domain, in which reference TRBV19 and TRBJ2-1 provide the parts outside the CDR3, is DGGITQSPKYLFRKEGQNVTLSCEQNLNHDAMYWYRQDPGQGLRLIYYSQIVNDFQKGDIAEGYSVSREKKESFPLTVTSAQKNPTAFYLCASSIGITYNEQFFGPGTRLTVL.

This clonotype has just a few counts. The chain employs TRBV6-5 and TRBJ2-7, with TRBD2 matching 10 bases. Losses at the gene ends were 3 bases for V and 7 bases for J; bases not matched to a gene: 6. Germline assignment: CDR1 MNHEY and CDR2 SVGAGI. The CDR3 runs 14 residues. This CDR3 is CASSYQASGSEQYF. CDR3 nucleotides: TGTGCCAGCAGTTATCAGGCTAGCGGGAGTGAGCAGTACTTC.

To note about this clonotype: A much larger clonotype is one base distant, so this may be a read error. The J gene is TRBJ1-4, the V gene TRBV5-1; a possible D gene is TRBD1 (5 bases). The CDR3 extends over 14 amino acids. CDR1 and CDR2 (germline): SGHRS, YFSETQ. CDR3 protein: CVSSLVQGHEKLFF. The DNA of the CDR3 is TGCGTCAGCAGCTTGGTCCAGGGTCACGAAAAACTGTTTTTT.

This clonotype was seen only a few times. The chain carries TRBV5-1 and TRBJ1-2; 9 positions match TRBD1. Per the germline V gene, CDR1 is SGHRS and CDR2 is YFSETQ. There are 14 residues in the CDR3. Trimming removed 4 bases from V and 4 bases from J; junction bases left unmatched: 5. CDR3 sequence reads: CASSIQGQGYGYTF. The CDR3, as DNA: TGCGCCAGCAGCATCCAGGGACAGGGCTATGGCTACACCTTC.

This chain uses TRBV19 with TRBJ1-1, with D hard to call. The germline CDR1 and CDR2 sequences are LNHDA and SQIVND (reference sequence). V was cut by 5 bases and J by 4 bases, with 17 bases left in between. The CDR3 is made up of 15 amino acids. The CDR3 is CASSAGPYGPTEAFF. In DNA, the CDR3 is TGTGCCAGTAGTGCCGGGCCATACGGTCCCACTGAAGCTTTCTTT. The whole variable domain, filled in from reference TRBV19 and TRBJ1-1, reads DGGITQSPKYLFRKEGQNVTLSCEQNLNHDAMYWYRQDPGQGLRLIYYSQIVNDFQKGDIAEGYSVSREKKESFPLTVTSAQKNPTAFYLCASSAGPYGPTEAFFGQGTRLTVV.

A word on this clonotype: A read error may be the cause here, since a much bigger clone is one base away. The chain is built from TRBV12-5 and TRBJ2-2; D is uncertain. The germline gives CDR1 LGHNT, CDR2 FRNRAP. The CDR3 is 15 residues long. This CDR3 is CASGPPGWATEELFF. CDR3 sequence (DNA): TGTGCTAGTGGTCCCCCCGGGTGGGCGACCGAGGAGCTGTTTTTT.

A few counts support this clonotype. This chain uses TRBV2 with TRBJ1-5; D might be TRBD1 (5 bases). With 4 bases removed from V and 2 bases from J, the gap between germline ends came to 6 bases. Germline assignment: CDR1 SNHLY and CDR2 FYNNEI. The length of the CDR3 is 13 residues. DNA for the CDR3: TGTGCCAGCAGTGGAGGGGGCAATCAGCCCCAGCATTTT. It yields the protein CASSGGGNQPQHF.

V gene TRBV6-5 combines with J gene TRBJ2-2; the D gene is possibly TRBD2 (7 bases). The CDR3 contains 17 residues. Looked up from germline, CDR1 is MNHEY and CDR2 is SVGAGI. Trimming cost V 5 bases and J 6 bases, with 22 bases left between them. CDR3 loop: CASSRDPAAGAAGELFF. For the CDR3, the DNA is TGTGCCAGCAGTCGCGACCCAGCGGCGGGGGCTGCCGGGGAGCTGTTTTTT.

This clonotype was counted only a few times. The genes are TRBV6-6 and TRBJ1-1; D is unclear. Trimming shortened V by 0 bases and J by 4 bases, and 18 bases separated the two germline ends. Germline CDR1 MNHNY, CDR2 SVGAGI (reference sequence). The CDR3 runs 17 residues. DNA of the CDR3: TGTGCCAGCAGTTACTCGCCGAGAGGGCCTCCGAGCACTGAAGCTTTCTTT. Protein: CASSYSPRGPPSTEAFF.

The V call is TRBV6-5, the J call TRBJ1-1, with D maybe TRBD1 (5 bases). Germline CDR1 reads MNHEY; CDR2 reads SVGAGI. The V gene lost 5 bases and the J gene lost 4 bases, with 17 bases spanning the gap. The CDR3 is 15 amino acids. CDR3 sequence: CASSGTQDALTEAFF. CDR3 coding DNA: TGTGCCAGCAGTGGGACGCAGGACGCTCTCACTGAAGCTTTCTTT.

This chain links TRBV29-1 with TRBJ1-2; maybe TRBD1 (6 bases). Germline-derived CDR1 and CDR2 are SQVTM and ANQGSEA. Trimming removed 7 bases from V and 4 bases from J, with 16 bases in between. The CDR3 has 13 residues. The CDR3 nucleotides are TGCAGCGGGGGCGGGGGCCCATCCTATGGCTACACCTTC. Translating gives CSGGGGPSYGYTF.

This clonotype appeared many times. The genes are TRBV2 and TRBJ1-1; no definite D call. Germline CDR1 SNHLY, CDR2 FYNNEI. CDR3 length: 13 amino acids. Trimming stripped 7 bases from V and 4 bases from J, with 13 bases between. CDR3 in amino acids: CASNLGPGTEAFF. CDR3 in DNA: TGTGCCAGCAACCTTGGCCCGGGCACTGAAGCTTTCTTT.

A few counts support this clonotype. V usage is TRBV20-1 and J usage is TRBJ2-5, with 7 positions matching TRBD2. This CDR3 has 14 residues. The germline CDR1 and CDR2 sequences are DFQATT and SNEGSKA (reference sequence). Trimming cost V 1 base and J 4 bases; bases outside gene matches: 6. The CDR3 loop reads CSARAPAGVETQYF. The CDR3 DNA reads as TGCAGTGCTAGAGCTCCCGCGGGGGTAGAGACCCAGTACTTC.

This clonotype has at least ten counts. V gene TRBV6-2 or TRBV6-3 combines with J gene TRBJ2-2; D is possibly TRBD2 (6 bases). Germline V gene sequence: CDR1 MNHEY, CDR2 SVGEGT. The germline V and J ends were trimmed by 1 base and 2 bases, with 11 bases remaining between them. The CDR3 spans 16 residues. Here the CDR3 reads CASSYFRERNTGELFF. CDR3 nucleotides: TGTGCCAGCAGTTACTTCCGGGAGCGAAACACCGGGGAGCTGTTTTTT.

The CDR3 DNA reads as TGCAGTGCCGGACAAGAGACCCAGTACTTC. This translates into CSAGQETQYF. This chain links TRBV20-1 with TRBJ2-5, with unresolved D. The CDR3 spans 10 residues. The germline CDR1 and CDR2 sequences are DFQATT and SNEGSKA (reference sequence). V lost 6 bases, J lost 2 bases, and 4 bases lay in between.